The 6 T cell receptor beta chains reported below all come from one sample, sequenced in a study of cytomegalovirus exposure and HLA in healthy donors. PCR was performed using 60 Vbeta and 13 Jbeta primers. Profiled with immunoSEQ multiplex PCR; TCRdb holds only in-frame clones, not every one. This sample carries about 83,000 clones, less than 85% of them seen once, and the ten largest clones take around 4.2%. The sequenced sample consisted of PBMCs. The origin of the receptors is a man aged 60 to 75 in good health and CMV-seronegative.

The V call is TRBV27, the J call TRBJ2-7, with no clear D. Trimming removed 3 bases at V and 2 bases at J, with 11 bases between. The CDR3 sequence is 14 residues long. From germline, CDR1 is MNHEY and CDR2 SMNVEV (reference sequence). CDR3 nucleotides: TGTGCCAGCAGTTTCCGAGGAGAGACCTACGAGCAGTACTTC. Translation gives CASSFRGETYEQYF.

V is TRBV6-1 and J is TRBJ1-1, with a weak D call TRBD1 (5 bases). CDR3 size: 15 residues. Trimming took off 6 bases at V and 7 bases at J, with 21 bases between the two ends. Germline V gene sequence: CDR1 MNHNS, CDR2 SASEGT. CDR3 residues: CASSTPGREGDEAFF. The CDR3 DNA is TGTGCCAGCAGCACTCCGGGCAGGGAAGGGGATGAAGCTTTCTTT.

This clone was seen only a few times. With only one base between it and a far larger clone, this is likely a read error. This sequence joins TRBV5-1 and TRBJ1-6; tentative D call: TRBD1 (5 bases). This CDR3 comprises 17 residues. Germline CDR1 SGHRS, CDR2 YFSETQ. With 0 bases removed from V and 2 bases from J, the gap between germline ends came to 12 bases. The CDR3 here is CASSLGAGQPYNSPLHF. CDR3 in DNA: TGCGCCAGCAGCTTGGGGGCAGGGCAGCCCTATAATTCACCCCTCCACTTT. The full variable domain, rest sourced from reference TRBV5-1 and TRBJ1-6, is KAGVTQTPRYLIKTRGQQVTLSCSPISGHRSVSWYQQTPGQGLQFLFEYFSETQRNKGNFPGRFSGRQFSNSRSEMNVSTLELGDSALYLCASSLGAGQPYNSPLHFGNGTRLTVT.

V is TRBV14 and J is TRBJ2-3; D is unclear. The CDR3 loop spans 14 amino acids. V was pared by 5 bases and J by 6 bases, with 15 bases between. Germline lookup yields CDR1 SGHDN and CDR2 FVKESK. The CDR3 DNA reads as TGTGCCAGCAGCGTGGGCGTGGATGGGGATACGCAGTATTTT. Translated: CASSVGVDGDTQYF.

This chain links TRBV19 with TRBJ1-1, with a tentative D call TRBD1 (6 bases). This CDR3 has 13 residues. The V gene's germline CDR1 is LNHDA and CDR2 SQIVND (reference sequence). The V end lost 0 bases, the J end lost 7 bases, and 9 bases lay between the germline ends. Here the CDR3 DNA reads TGTGCCAGTAGTATAGAAATCAGGGGTGAAGCTTTCTTT. Amino acids: CASSIEIRGEAFF.

V and J are TRBV6-1 and TRBJ1-4; D gene unclear. Trimming shortened V by 2 bases and J by 7 bases, and 14 bases separated the two germline ends. This CDR3 spans 15 amino acids. Germline CDR1 and CDR2: MNHNS and SASEGT. The chain's CDR3 is CASSESGRRSEKLFF. CDR3 DNA sequence: TGTGCCAGCAGTGAAAGCGGCCGTCGGAGTGAAAAACTGTTTTTT.